This TCR beta chain derives from a study of glioma-infiltrating T cells after dendritic cell vaccination. Study-wide background: Samples are from glioblastoma patients in Phase I and II dendritic cell vaccine trials.

TCRdb's table, derived via immunoSEQ multiplex PCR, lists solely in-frame clones and lacks some. The sample yields 75,000 to 100,000 clones, 75% to 85% seen once. Sequencing was performed on blood, taken before dendritic cell vaccination. This TCR came from a human donor with glioblastoma.

Here the CDR3 DNA reads TGTGCCAGCAGACCAGGGTACTCGAACACTGAAGCTTTCTTT. Its translation is CASRPGYSNTEAFF. The chain uses TRBV5-8 and TRBJ1-1; perhaps TRBD1 as D (5 bases). The CDR3 covers 14 residues. Deletions cut 5 bases from V and 1 base from J, with 12 bases between. The germline V gene has CDR1 SGHTS and CDR2 YDEGEE. Full variable domain (rest looked up from reference TRBV5-8 and TRBJ1-1): EAGVTQSPTHLIKTRGQQATLRCSPISGHTSVYWYQQALGLGLQFLLWYDEGEERNRGNFPPRFSGRQFPNYSSELNVNALELEDSALYLCASRPGYSNTEAFFGQGTRLTVV.